This TCR beta chain was obtained from a study of shared T cell receptors in the human thymus. Libraries were prepared by immunoSEQ multiplex PCR; TCRdb keeps only in-frame clonotypes and omits some of them. This table has 700,000 or so clones, approximately 85% appearing once. Germline CDR1 is SQVTM and CDR2 is ANQGSEA. J lost 1 base, V lost 6 bases, and 6 bases had no gene match. This CDR3 is built from 14 residues. These data were likewise used in another study, on human thymus T cells. As that study records: Donors consisted of healthy Finnish infants (having corrective surgery for congenital heart defects). In corrective heart surgery, resections were taken, and these provided the thymus tissue. Among thymic and blood repertoires, usage of V and J genes appeared biased. Related studies found that unrelated individuals share highly overlapping thymic repertoires.

This rearrangement joins TRBV29-1 to TRBJ2-3, with 8 bases lining up with TRBD1. The specimen was thymocytes. This TCR was sampled from a girl in the first two years of life with a congenital heart defect. The CDR3 sequence is CSVLTGGRTDTQYF. CDR3 coding DNA: TGCAGCGTCCTAACAGGGGGACGCACAGATACGCAGTATTTT.